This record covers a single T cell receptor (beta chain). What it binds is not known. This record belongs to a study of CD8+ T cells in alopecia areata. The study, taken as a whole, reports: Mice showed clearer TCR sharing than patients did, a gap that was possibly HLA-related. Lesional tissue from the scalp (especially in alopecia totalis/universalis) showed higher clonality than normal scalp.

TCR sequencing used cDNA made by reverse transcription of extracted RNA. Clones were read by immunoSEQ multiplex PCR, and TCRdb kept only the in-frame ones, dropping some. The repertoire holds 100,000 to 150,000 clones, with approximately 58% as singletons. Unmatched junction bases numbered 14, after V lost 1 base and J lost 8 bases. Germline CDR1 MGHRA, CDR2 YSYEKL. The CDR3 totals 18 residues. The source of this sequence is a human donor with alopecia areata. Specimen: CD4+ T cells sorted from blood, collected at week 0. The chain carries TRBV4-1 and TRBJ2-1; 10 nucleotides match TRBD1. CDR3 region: CASSQGRGPGQGRDEQFF. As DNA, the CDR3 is TGCGCCAGCAGCCAAGGGAGGGGACCGGGACAGGGGCGGGATGAGCAGTTCTTC.